The clone carrying this T cell receptor beta chain was found once. The data were taken from a study of blood T cell repertoires in COVID-19. In the study overall: PBMCs, B-cell-depleted T cells, or T cells were the source of the cDNA or gDNA that made up the material.

Per the authors' pipeline: For nucleated cells, counts were estimated from reference gene primer amplification. The protocol was immunoSEQ multiplex PCR, while the TCRdb copy is restricted to in-frame clones and leaves out a portion. That table is the source of V, J and clone size, and D and trimming were worked out from the DNA. Counted here are 150,000 to 200,000 clones, roughly three quarters occurring once; the ten biggest clones make up roughly 10%. Patients in Seattle were enrolled during active infection, then followed longitudinally. The receptor was derived from a woman older than 75 with COVID-19, enrolled during active disease. The sequencing sample was made of peripheral blood.

Written as DNA, the CDR3 is TGCAGCGTTGAAGAGGGGTCAGGGTGGGATGAGCAGTTCTTC. As protein: CSVEEGSGWDEQFF. V gene TRBV29-1 combines with J gene TRBJ2-1; possible D gene TRBD1, 5 bases. This CDR3 has 14 residues. CDR1 SQVTM and CDR2 ANQGSEA come from the germline V gene. Trimming took 0 bases from V and 8 from J, leaving 14 bases between them.